The 9 T cell receptor beta chains reported below all come from one sample, sequenced in a study of cytomegalovirus exposure and HLA in healthy donors. Use of 60 Vbeta and 13 Jbeta primers characterized the PCR. Profiling relied on immunoSEQ multiplex PCR, and the TCRdb table lists in-frame clones only, not all of them. The repertoire holds about 120,000 clones, with about 70% as singletons. Sequences were obtained from PBMCs. These receptor sequences come from a human donor in good health.

This chain connects TRBV28 to TRBJ1-4; maybe TRBD1 (5 bases). The germline CDR1 and CDR2 sequences are MDHEN and SYDVKM. This CDR3 is 13 amino acids long. V was pared by 6 bases and J by 6 bases, with 11 bases between. The CDR3 is CASSTGVDEKLFF. CDR3 DNA sequence: TGTGCCAGCAGCACAGGCGTCGATGAAAAACTGTTTTTT. The full variable domain, completed using reference TRBV28 and TRBJ1-4, is DVKVTQSSRYLVKRTGEKVFLECVQDMDHENMFWYRQDPGLGLRLIYFSYDVKMKEKGDIPEGYSVSREKKERFSLILESASTNQTSMYLCASSTGVDEKLFFGSGTQLSVL.

The chain couples TRBV9 to TRBJ1-2; D is possibly TRBD1 (5 bases). Germline V lookup: CDR1 SGDLS, CDR2 YYNGEE. The CDR3 loop spans 14 amino acids. V dropped 0 bases and J dropped 6 bases, with 12 bases sitting between them. The CDR3 coding sequence is TGTGCCAGCAGCGTAGGTCAGGGAATTGATGGCTACACCTTC. This codes for CASSVGQGIDGYTF.

The V gene is TRBV27, the J gene TRBJ2-3; 9 nucleotides agree with TRBD2. Germline lookup yields CDR1 MNHEY and CDR2 SMNVEV (reference sequence). The V gene end was trimmed by 7 bases and the J gene end by 4 bases; junction bases not matched to a gene: 9. The length of the CDR3 is 15 residues. The CDR3 DNA sequence: TGTGCCAGCATAGGCGGGAGGGGGGCCTCAGATACGCAGTATTTT. Encoded protein: CASIGGRGASDTQYF.

The rearrangement uses TRBV29-1 and TRBJ1-2; perhaps TRBD1 as D (6 bases). The CDR3 runs 14 residues. Germline V gene data show CDR1 as SQVTM and CDR2 as ANQGSEA. The CDR3 is CTYGEGGARSGYTF. The CDR3 nucleotides read TGCACCTACGGGGAGGGGGGCGCGAGATCTGGCTACACCTTC.

This clone was recorded a few times. The chain recombines TRBV19 with TRBJ2-1; no clear D. The CDR3 loop spans 12 amino acids. Germline V gene data show CDR1 as LNHDA and CDR2 as SQIVND (reference sequence). The V and J ends lost 3 bases and 15 bases respectively, with 15 bases between them. DNA of the CDR3: TGTGCCAGTAGTATCTCCTCGCGGAATTGGTTCTTC. This translates into CASSISSRNWFF. The complete variable domain, with remaining parts taken from reference TRBV19 and TRBJ2-1, reads DGGITQSPKYLFRKEGQNVTLSCEQNLNHDAMYWYRQDPGQGLRLIYYSQIVNDFQKGDIAEGYSVSREKKESFPLTVTSAQKNPTAFYLCASSISSRNWFFGPGTRLTVL.

The J gene is TRBJ2-5, the V gene TRBV5-1, with D tentatively TRBD1 (5 bases). Matching the DNA end better, TRBJ2-7 makes the J call doubtful. Germline assignment: CDR1 SGHRS and CDR2 YFSETQ. There are 12 residues in the CDR3. The CDR3 here is CASSFDSYEQYF. CDR3 coding DNA: TGCGCCAGCAGCTTTGACAGCTACGAGCAGTACTTC.

This chain connects TRBV1 to TRBJ1-5. TRBV1 is recorded as a pseudogene. This CDR3 is built from 15 residues. This chain's CDR3 is CTSSQGCEYDQPQHF. CDR3 bases: TGCACCAGCAGCCAAGGGTGCGAATACGATCAGCCCCAGCATTTT.

The rearrangement links TRBV27 to TRBJ2-6; tentative D call: TRBD1 (5 bases). The CDR3 totals 16 residues. CDR1 and CDR2 from the germline V gene are MNHEY and SMNVEV (reference sequence). Deletions cut 5 bases from V and 4 bases from J, with 15 bases between. The CDR3 here is CASSRASGQGANVLTF. Here the CDR3 DNA reads TGTGCCAGCAGTAGAGCCTCAGGGCAGGGGGCCAACGTCCTGACTTTC.

V is TRBV15 and J is TRBJ2-7, with 11 bases fitting TRBD2. V was pared by 2 bases and J by 0 bases, with 3 bases of the junction left unmatched. CDR1 is LNHNV and CDR2 is YYDKDF in the germline V gene (reference sequence). The CDR3 consists of 16 residues. CDR3 amino acids: CATSRPTSGSSYEQYF. The DNA of the CDR3 is TGTGCCACCAGCAGACCCACTAGCGGGAGCTCCTACGAGCAGTACTTC.